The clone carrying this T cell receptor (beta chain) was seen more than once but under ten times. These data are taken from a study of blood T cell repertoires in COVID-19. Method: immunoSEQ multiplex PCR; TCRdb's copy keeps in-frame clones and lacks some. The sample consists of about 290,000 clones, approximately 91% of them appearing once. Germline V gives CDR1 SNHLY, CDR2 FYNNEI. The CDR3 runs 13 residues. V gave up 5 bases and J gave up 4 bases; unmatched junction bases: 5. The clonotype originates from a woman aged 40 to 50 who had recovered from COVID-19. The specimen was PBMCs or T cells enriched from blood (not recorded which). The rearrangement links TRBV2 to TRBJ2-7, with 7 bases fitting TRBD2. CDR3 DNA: TGTGCCAGCAGTCCCGGGACTACTTACGAGCAGTACTTC. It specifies CASSPGTTYEQYF.